This TCR beta chain appears in the sequencing data of a study of cytomegalovirus exposure and HLA in healthy donors. Study context: Among 150 million to 200 million T cells, an earlier analysis found roughly 100 million unique TCR beta sequences. Whole-study findings and limits: High sensitivity and specificity were reportedly achieved when the classifier diagnosed cytomegalovirus status. Follow-up analysis found HLA locus-dependent TCR association rates, highest for DRB1 and lowest for HLA-C. In an earlier analysis, most TCR beta V segments were productive about 87% or about 30% of the time.

The germline gives CDR1 KGHSH, CDR2 LQKENI. This CDR3 comprises 12 residues. V gave up 4 bases and J gave up 9 bases, with 10 bases separating them. With regard to this clone: The antigen remains undetermined.

The primer mix had 60 Vbeta and 13 Jbeta primers. The method was immunoSEQ multiplex PCR; TCRdb's version includes in-frame clones alone and lacks a portion of them. The sample carries fewer than 200,000 clones, around four fifths recorded once. The sequenced material came from PBMCs. The chain joins TRBV18 to TRBJ2-1; perhaps TRBD1 as D (6 bases). The sequence was obtained from a woman in her 50s in good health and CMV-seronegative. CDR3 nucleotide sequence: TGTGCCAGCTCACTCAGGGGCATTGAGCAGTTCTTC. Translation: CASSLRGIEQFF.